Given below is one T cell receptor beta chain in context. Specified treatment: around 19 received Ad26.COV2.S at low or high dose, single or two shots; a few received placebo; per-sample allocation not given. After the first vaccine or placebo injection, samples were drawn on day 63. This CDR3 is built from 15 residues. Losses at the gene ends were 0 bases for V and 9 bases for J; bases not matched to a gene: 9. The germline V gene has CDR1 LGHDT and CDR2 YNNKEL (reference sequence). The sample belongs to a study of Ad26.COV2.S vaccination and SARS-CoV-2 variants. The assay was immunoSEQ multiplex PCR, and TCRdb's table has in-frame clones only and misses some. This sample carries 350,000 to 500,000 clones, about 92% of them seen once, and the ten largest clones take about 4.1%.

The sequencing used peripheral blood, collected in a trial of Ad26.COV2.S vaccine versus placebo. This chain connects TRBV3-1 (or the pseudogene TRBV3-2) to TRBJ2-5, with 8 nucleotides matching TRBD2. The receptor's source is a person aged 18-60 years who received the Ad26.COV2.S COVID-19 vaccine or a placebo. CDR3 loop: CASSQDRGGVEAQYF. The CDR3 DNA reads TGTGCCAGCAGCCAAGATCGGGGGGGAGTCGAAGCCCAGTACTTC.